This paragraph reports one T cell receptor (beta chain). Its antigen is not yet known. Per-base quality was not reported, and no clone a single base away is much larger than it. The source of the sample is a study of cytomegalovirus exposure and HLA in healthy donors (TCRdb year 2017). Concerning the study at large: According to a later analysis, one platform produced both the roughly 120 validation repertoires and the 670 or so repertoires of the first cohort. The study aimed to test whether signatures of past pathogen exposure could be identified by cataloging public T cell receptors. In addition to the first cohort of approximately 670 subjects, a separate validation cohort of 120 different subjects was used. To predict cytomegalovirus infection status, the study combined high-throughput TCR immunosequencing, statistical association of individual TCRs with disease status, and machine learning.

The library was obtained by the immunoSEQ multiplex PCR assay. Turning to the authors' computational methods: A statistical classification framework was built for diagnosing cytomegalovirus status from the catalog of TCR beta chain sequences. The immuneACCESS repertoire file appears here via TCRdb, limited to in-frame rearrangements. These files lack a portion of the clones; in checked studies, under half of the deficit traces to unresolved V genes, and the cause of the others is not known. V, J and clone size reflect that table, while D and trimming were determined from the DNA. The sample records some 71,000 clones, about 94% of which are singletons. Approximately 0.93% of the sample is held by the ten biggest clonotypes. CDR1 is given as ENHRY and CDR2 as SYGVKD, both from the germline V gene. Here V drops 3 bases and J drops 0 bases, and the junction holds 14 bases not matched to any gene. From cysteine to phenylalanine, the CDR3 is 19 amino acids long. Only CDR3 DNA is held: 57 bases, read in frame from base 1.

Study-wide conclusions, independent of this receptor: In a later analysis, TCRs clustered in the first cohort were found to also tend to co-occur in the 120 or so validation repertoires, with 94% of cluster scores above 0. Cytomegalovirus status was reported to be diagnosed by the classifier with high specificity and sensitivity in both the original and validation cohorts. In vitro tests confirmed that a few of the cytomegalovirus-associated TCR beta chains recognize cytomegalovirus antigens. According to the authors, the approach could potentially be generalized to other disease states and immunological phenotypes. In the study, approximately 160 TCR beta chains were listed as associated with cytomegalovirus. Across donors, most TCR sequences were observed very rarely, whereas some public TCRs were present in many individuals. All 120 or so repertoires were used to score co-occurrence in the validation cohort in a later analysis, because that analysis had no HLA typing for the cohort.

Separate from the roughly 660-subject first cohort, the validation cohort of more than 90 subjects was the group to which the donors belonged. The clonotype originates from a woman aged 18 to 35 in good health and CMV-seronegative. Rearrangement joined TRBV10-3 to TRBJ1-3; TRBD1 matches 7 bases in the middle. The sequenced sample was PBMCs. The CDR3 sequence is CAISDPVEGDSHSGNTIYF. The DNA sequence is given as TGTGCCATCAGTGATCCCGTGGAGGGGGACAGTCACTCTGGAAACACCATATATTTT.